This TCR beta chain was sequenced for a study of cytomegalovirus exposure and HLA in healthy donors. Study findings and constraints: It was 150 to 200 TCR beta chains that were listed as cytomegalovirus-associated. The availability of immune exposure information extended only to CMV serostatus.

Points on this clone: What it binds is not known.

The PCR had 60 Vbeta and 13 Jbeta primers. Generated by immunoSEQ multiplex PCR, the TCRdb table keeps only in-frame clones and is missing some. Here the sample spans over 150,000 clones, more than 65% being singletons. CDR1 and CDR2 (germline): SNHLY, FYNNEI. This CDR3 contains 12 residues. Trimming removed 3 bases at V and 4 bases at J, with 4 bases between. V is TRBV2 and J is TRBJ2-1; unclear D gene. The sample was PBMCs. This TCR came from a girl between 10 and 17 years old in good health and CMV-seropositive. CDR3 DNA: TGTGCCAGCAGTGATCAGTACAATGAGCAGTTCTTC. It specifies CASSDQYNEQFF.